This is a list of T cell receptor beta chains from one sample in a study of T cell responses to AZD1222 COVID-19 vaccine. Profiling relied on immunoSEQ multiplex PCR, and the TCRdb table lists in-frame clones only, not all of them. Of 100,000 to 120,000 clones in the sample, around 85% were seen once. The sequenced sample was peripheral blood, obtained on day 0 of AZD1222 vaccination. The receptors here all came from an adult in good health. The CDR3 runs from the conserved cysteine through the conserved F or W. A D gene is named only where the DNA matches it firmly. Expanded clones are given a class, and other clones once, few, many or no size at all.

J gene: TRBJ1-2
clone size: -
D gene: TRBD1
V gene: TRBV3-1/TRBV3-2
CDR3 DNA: TGTGCCAGCAGCCAATCGGACAGGGGGCCTCACACCTTC
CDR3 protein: CASSQSDRGPHTF

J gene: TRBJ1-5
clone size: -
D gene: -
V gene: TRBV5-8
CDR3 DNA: TGTGCCAGCAGCTTGGAAAGGGGCGGCAATCAGCCCCAGCATTTT
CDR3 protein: CASSLERGGNQPQHF

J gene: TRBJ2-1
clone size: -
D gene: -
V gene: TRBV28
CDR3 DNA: TGTGCCAGCCGACCACGGGCCGGGGCGGACAATGAGCAGTTCTTC
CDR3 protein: CASRPRAGADNEQFF

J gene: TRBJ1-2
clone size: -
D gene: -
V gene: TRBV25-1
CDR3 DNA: TGTGCCAGCAGTGAAGGGGGGGCAGCCGCCTATGGCTACACCTTC
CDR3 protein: CASSEGGAAAYGYTF

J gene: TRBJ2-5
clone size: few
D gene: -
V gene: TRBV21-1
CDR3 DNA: TGTGCCAGCAGACCCTCGGCCCCGGGACTAGCGGGAGAAGAGACCCAGTACTTC
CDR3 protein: CASRPSAPGLAGEETQYF

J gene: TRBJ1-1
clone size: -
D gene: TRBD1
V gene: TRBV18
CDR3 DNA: TGTGCCAGTACTTCGACAGGGGGCACTGAAGCTTTCTTT
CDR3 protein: CASTSTGGTEAFF

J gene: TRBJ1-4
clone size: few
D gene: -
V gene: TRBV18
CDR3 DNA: TGTGCCAGCTCAAAATCAACTAATGAAAAACTGTTTTTT
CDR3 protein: CASSKSTNEKLFF

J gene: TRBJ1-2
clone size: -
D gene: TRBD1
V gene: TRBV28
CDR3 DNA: TGTGCCAGCAGTTTATCATCGCCCAACACAGGGGGCTTTGGCTACACCTTC
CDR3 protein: CASSLSSPNTGGFGYTF

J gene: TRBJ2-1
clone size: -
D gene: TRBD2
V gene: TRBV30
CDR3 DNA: TGTGCCTGGAGACCCACCCCCGCTAGCGGGGGTATAAGTAATGAGCAGTTCTTC
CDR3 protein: CAWRPTPASGGISNEQFF

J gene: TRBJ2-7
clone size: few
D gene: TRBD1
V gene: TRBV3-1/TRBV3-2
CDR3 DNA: TGTGCCAGCAGCCGCGGACAGGGGGCGATATACGAGCAGTACTTC
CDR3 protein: CASSRGQGAIYEQYF

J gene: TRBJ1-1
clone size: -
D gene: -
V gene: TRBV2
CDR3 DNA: TGTGCCAGCAGTACCCCCTTTTCCCGGTCGAACACTGAAGCTTTCTTT
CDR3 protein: CASSTPFSRSNTEAFF

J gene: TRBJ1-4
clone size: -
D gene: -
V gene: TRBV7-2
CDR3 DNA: TGTGCCAGCAGCTTCAGAGGTACAGCAGGGGTTAATGAAAAACTGTTTTTT
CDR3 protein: CASSFRGTAGVNEKLFF

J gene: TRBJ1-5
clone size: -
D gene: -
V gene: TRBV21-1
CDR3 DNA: TGTGCCAGCAGCAAACAGGGGAGGCAGCCCCAGCATTTT
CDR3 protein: CASSKQGRQPQHF

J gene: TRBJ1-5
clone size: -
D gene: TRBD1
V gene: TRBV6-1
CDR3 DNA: TGTGCCAGCAGTGAACAGGGGGCTATGGGCAATCAGCCCCAGCATTTT
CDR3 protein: CASSEQGAMGNQPQHF

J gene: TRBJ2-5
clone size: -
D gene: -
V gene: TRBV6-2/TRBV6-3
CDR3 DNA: TGTGCCAGCAGTGTAGCCGGGACACCGCAAGAGACCCAGTACTTC
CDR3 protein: CASSVAGTPQETQYF

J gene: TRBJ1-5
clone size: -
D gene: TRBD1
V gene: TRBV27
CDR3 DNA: TGTGCCAGCAGTCTCAACAGGGGGCACAATCAGCCCCAGCATTTT
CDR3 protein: CASSLNRGHNQPQHF

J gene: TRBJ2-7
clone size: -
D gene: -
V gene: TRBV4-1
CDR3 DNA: TGCGCCAGCAGCCAAGACAGGACCTCTACCTACGAGCAGTACTTC
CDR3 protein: CASSQDRTSTYEQYF